Presented here are 9 T cell receptor beta chains from one specimen sequenced in a study of T-cell reconstitution after alpha-beta-depleted transplantation in children. Construction of the TCRbeta library involved unique molecular identifiers. TCRdb recomputed calls from the PCR reads with MiXCR, one row per CDR3 protein. Of 350,000 to 500,000 distinct CDR3 sequences listed, approximately 41% are singletons. The sequences come from PBMCs, collected before TCRalphabeta/CD19-depleted stem cell transplant. The origin of the receptors is a girl aged 2 to 10 with aplastic anemia, due to receive a stem cell transplant.

In DNA form, the CDR3 reads TGCAGCGTTGAATGGGATCGGGGAGGGTACAATGAGCAGTTCTTC. This translates into CSVEWDRGGYNEQFF. The V call is TRBV29-1, the J call TRBJ2-1; TRBD2 aligns across 7 bases. The CDR3 is 15 amino acids. CDR1 and CDR2 from the germline V gene are SQVTM and ANQGSEA. With V trimmed by 2 bases and J by 4 bases, 8 bases remained unmatched.

The sample holds a few counts of this clonotype. V and J are TRBV20-1 and TRBJ2-1; 9 bases align to TRBD1. The CDR3 consists of 15 residues. Looked up from germline, CDR1 is DFQATT and CDR2 is SNEGSKA (reference sequence). Trimming cost V 0 bases and J 6 bases; bases outside gene matches: 6. As DNA, the CDR3 is TGCAGTGCTAGAGAGTCTTGGGACAGGGTCAATGAGCAGTTCTTC. The encoded protein is CSARESWDRVNEQFF.

The chain combines TRBV29-1 with TRBJ2-1; tentatively, D is TRBD1 or TRBD2 (6 bases each). The germline V gene encodes CDR1 SQVTM and CDR2 ANQGSEA. The ends were cut back, 0 bases at V and 8 bases at J, with 14 bases in the middle. CDR3 size: 14 residues. As DNA, the CDR3 is TGCAGCGTTGAAGAGAGTAGGGGGGTGGATGAGCAGTTCTTC. This sequence encodes CSVEESRGVDEQFF.

This clonotype was recorded at least ten times. The rearrangement uses TRBV5-4 and TRBJ2-1; D gene unclear. This CDR3 is 11 amino acids long. Germline V gene lookup returns CDR1 SGHNT and CDR2 YYREEE (reference sequence). V was pared by 10 bases and J by 0 bases, with 5 bases between. The CDR3: CAVSSYNEQFF. The CDR3 bases are TGTGCCGTAAGCTCCTACAATGAGCAGTTCTTC.

The rearrangement joins TRBV7-2 to TRBJ2-5; TRBD2 agrees at 7 bases. After removal of 5 bases from V and 2 bases from J, the junction contained 14 bases not matched to a gene. The length of the CDR3 is 17 residues. Germline lookup yields CDR1 SGHTA and CDR2 FQGNSA. The CDR3 protein is CASSNRGLAGAQETQYF. The CDR3 DNA reads as TGTGCCAGCAGCAACCGAGGTCTGGCGGGAGCTCAAGAGACCCAGTACTTC.

The chain carries TRBV7-9 and TRBJ2-1; 13 bases are a match to TRBD2. J lost 13 bases, V lost 5 bases, and 11 bases had no gene match. CDR1 is SEHNR, CDR2 FQNEAQ, per germline (reference sequence). The CDR3 loop spans 15 amino acids. CDR3 sequence reads: CASSVTSGGADGQFF. The CDR3 nucleotides are TGTGCCAGCAGCGTAACTAGCGGGGGGGCCGATGGACAGTTCTTC. Complete variable domain (other parts from reference TRBV7-9 and TRBJ2-1): DTGVSQNPRHKITKRGQNVTFRCDPISEHNRLYWYRQTLGQGPEFLTYFQNEAQLEKSRLLSDRFSAERPKGSFSTLEIQRTEQGDSAMYLCASSVTSGGADGQFFGPGTRLTVL.

This chain joins TRBV29-1 and TRBJ2-5; D is perhaps TRBD1 or TRBD2 (6 bases each). Germline lookup yields CDR1 SQVTM and CDR2 ANQGSEA. Between the trimmed V and J ends, which lost 6 bases and 1 base, there was a span of 18 bases. The length of the CDR3 is 15 residues. The CDR3 is CSVPHPEGGQETQYF. The CDR3 nucleotides are TGCAGCGTCCCCCACCCTGAGGGGGGCCAAGAGACCCAGTACTTC.

The chain couples TRBV5-1 to TRBJ1-2; unclear D gene. The CDR3 extends over 15 amino acids. Germline values: CDR1 SGHRS, CDR2 YFSETQ. Between the trimmed V and J ends, which lost 4 bases and 3 bases, there was a span of 16 bases. CDR3: CASSPDPTRHYGYTF. CDR3 DNA: TGCGCCAGCAGCCCGGACCCAACACGACACTATGGCTACACCTTC.

The CDR3 loop reads CASSQDDTWPLHF. CDR3 in DNA: TGCGCCAGCAGCCAAGACGACACCTGGCCCCTCCACTTT. The chain carries TRBV4-1 and TRBJ1-6; D is unresolved. The CDR3 is 13 residues long. Germline V gene lookup returns CDR1 MGHRA and CDR2 YSYEKL. V gave up 0 bases and J gave up 13 bases, with 10 bases separating them.